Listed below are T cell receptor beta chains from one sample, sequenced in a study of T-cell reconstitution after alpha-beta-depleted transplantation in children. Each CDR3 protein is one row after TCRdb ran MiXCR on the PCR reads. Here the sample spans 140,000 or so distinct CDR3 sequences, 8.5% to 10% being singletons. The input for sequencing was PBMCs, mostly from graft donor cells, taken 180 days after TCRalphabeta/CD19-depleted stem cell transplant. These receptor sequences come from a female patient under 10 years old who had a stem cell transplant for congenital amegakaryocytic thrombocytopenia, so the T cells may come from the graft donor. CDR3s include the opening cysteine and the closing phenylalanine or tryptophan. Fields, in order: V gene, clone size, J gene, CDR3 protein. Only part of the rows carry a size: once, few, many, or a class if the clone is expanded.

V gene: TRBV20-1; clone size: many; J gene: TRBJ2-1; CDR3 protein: CSARSLAGSYNEQFF
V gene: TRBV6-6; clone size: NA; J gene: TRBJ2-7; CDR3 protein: CASSYTDSYEQYF
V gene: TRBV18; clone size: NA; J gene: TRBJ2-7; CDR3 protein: CASSPPGQGRKF
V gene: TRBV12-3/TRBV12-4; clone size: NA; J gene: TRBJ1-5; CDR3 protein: CASSLGTGIGQPQHF
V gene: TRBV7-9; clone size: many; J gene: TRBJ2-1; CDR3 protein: CASSLLSAGGWYNEQFF
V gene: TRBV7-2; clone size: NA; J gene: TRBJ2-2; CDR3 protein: CASSTPERGYTGELFF
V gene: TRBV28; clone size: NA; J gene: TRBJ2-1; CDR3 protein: CASSSSPRPERGQFF
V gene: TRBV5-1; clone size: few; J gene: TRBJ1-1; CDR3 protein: CASSPGTGVEAFF
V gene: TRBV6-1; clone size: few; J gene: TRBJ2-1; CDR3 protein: CASRRDRDNEQFF
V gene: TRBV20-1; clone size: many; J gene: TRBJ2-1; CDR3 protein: CSAMAGQDEQFF
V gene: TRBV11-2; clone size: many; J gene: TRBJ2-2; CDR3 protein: CASSPNFRGNTGELFF
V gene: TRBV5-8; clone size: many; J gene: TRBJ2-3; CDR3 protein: CASSSTLRPNTQYF
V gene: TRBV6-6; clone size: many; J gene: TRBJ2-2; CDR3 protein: CASRLRGPGELFF
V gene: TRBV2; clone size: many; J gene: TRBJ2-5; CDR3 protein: CASRAGTSGGLLYQETQYF
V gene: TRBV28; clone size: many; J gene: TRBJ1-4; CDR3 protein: CASSFQGGEKLFF
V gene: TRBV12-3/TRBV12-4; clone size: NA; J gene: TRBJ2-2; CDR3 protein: CASSQTGGDTGELFF
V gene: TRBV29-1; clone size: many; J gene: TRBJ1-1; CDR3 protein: CSVDRDASIAFF
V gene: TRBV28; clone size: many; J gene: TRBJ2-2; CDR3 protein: CASSFSGTGELFF
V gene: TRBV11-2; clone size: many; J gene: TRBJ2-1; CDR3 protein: CASSTTSGGNEQFF
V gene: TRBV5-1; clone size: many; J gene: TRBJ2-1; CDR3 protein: CASSYLTSGAHNEQFF
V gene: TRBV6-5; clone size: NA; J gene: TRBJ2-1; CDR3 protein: CASSYSPEWLNNEQFF
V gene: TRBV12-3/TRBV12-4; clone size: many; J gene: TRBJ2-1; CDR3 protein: CASSLPDNEQFF
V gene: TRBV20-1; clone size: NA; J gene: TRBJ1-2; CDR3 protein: CSARDPRGYGYTF
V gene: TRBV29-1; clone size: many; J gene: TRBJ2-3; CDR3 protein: CSAYSLSGEYTDTQYF
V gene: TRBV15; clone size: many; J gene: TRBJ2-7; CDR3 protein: CATSNKPVGGLHF
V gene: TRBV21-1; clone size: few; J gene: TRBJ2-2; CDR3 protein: CASYRTGGNTGELFF
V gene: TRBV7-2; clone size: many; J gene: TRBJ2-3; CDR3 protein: CASSLTRTDRGNTQYF
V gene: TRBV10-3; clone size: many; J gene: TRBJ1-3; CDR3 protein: CAISESWGSGNTIYF
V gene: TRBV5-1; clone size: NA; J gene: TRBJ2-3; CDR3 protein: CASSGWGAGGADTQYF
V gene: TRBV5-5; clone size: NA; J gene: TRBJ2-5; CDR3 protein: CASSQLVAETQYF
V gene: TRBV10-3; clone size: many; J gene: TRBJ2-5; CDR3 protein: CAIRPSPQETQYF
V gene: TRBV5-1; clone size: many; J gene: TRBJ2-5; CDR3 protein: CASSKGTGGETQYF
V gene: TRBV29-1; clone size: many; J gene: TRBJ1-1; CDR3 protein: CSALGQASNTEAFF
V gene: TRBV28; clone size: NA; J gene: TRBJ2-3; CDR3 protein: CASSLGGLTDTQYF
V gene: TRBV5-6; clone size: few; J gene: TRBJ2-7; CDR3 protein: CASSAFGGMDEQYF
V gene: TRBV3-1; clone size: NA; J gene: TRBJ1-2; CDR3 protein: CASSQRDILYGYTF
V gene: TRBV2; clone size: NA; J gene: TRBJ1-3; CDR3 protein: CASRRYRGSGNTIYF
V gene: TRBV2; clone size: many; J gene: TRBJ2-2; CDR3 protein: CASSRTEAGTGELFF
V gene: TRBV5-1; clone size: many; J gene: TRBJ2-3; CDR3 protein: CASSLGGTSGTDTQYF
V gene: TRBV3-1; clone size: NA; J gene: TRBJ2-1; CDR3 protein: CASSQDEGEQFF
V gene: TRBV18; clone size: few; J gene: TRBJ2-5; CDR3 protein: CASSPGQISQETQYF
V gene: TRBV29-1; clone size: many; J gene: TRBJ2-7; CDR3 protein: CSVESDYEQYF
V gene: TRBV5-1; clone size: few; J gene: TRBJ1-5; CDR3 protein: CASSPGEVNSNQPQHF
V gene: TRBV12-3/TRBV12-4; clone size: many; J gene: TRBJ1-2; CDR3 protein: CASTRTGRPGGYTF
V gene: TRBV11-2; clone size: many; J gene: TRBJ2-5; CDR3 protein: CASTLGLAGWVETQYF
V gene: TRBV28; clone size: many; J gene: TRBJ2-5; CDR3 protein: CASSFGGQAGATQYF
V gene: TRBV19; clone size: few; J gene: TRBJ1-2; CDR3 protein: CASSVPGTRTPGGYTF
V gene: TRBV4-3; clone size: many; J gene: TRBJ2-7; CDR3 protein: CASSQVVGSEQYF
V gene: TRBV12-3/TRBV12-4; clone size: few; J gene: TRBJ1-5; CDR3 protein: CASSLTGTAIPTLWNQPQHF
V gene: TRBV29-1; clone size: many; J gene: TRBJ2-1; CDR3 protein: CSVGHTGTFEQFF
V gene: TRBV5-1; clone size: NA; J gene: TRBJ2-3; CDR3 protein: CASSPPGSSGGTDTQYF
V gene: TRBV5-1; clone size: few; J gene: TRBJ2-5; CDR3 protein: CASSLAPTIQETQYF
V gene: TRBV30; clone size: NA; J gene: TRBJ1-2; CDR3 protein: CAWSVRGAGYGYTF